A single sample is the source of the 7 T cell receptor beta chains below, sequenced in a study of blood T cell repertoires in COVID-19. Only in-frame clones appear in the TCRdb table, and some are missing; sequencing was by immunoSEQ multiplex PCR. Altogether 150,000 to 200,000 clones are present, approximately 91% being singletons, with the ten largest covering 6.7%. The sample was peripheral blood. These receptor sequences come from a man in his forties with acute or convalescent COVID-19.

The genes are TRBV11-2 and TRBJ2-3, with TRBD2 as a possible D gene (6 bases). Germline CDR1 SGHAT, CDR2 FQNNGV. The ends were cut back, 1 base at V and 0 bases at J, with 14 bases in the middle. This CDR3 contains 17 residues. The CDR3 DNA reads TGTGCCAGCAGCTTAGTAGGGGCCCGGGGGAGCACAGATACGCAGTATTTT. It yields the protein CASSLVGARGSTDTQYF. The whole variable domain, filled in from reference TRBV11-2 and TRBJ2-3, reads EAGVAQSPRYKIIEKRQSVAFWCNPISGHATLYWYQQILGQGPKLLIQFQNNGVVDDSQLPKDRFSAERLKGVDSTLKIQPAKLEDSAVYLCASSLVGARGSTDTQYFGPGTRLTVL.

This chain links TRBV5-1 with TRBJ2-7; 8 bases are a match to TRBD1. V shed 0 bases, J shed 0 bases, and the junction held 8 bases outside the gene matches. Germline-derived CDR1 and CDR2 are SGHRS and YFSETQ. The CDR3 runs to 17 residues. The CDR3 DNA sequence: TGCGCCAGCAGCTTGGGTGACAGGGGCTCGAGCTCCTACGAGCAGTACTTC. It encodes CASSLGDRGSSSYEQYF.

The chain couples TRBV12-2 to TRBJ2-5; the table calls TRBD1, which could not be checked here. TRBV12-2 is a documented pseudogene. The CDR3 is 16 residues long. The CDR3 sequence is CASRLAGTGDQETQYF. DNA of the CDR3: TGTGCAAGTCGCTTAGCGGGGACAGGGGACCAAGAGACCCAGTACTTC.

The rearrangement links TRBV4-3 to TRBJ1-1; the match to TRBD1 covers 7 bases. CDR1 and CDR2 from the germline V gene are LGHNA and YSLEER. With 1 base clipped from V and 1 base from J, the junction kept 3 bases outside the gene matches. The length of the CDR3 is 15 residues. The CDR3 sequence is CASSQVYRGNTEAFF. Here the CDR3 DNA reads TGCGCCAGCAGCCAAGTCTACAGGGGGAACACTGAAGCTTTCTTT.

Worth noting for this clone: One end of the junction varies from germline; a read error may be responsible. The V gene is TRBV6-1, the J gene TRBJ1-2; weak D call: TRBD1 (6 bases). This CDR3 spans 15 amino acids. The germline gives CDR1 MNHNS, CDR2 SASEGT. The CDR3 nucleotides read TGTGCCAGCAGAGAAGGGACACCATCTAACTATGGCTACACCTTC. This codes for CASREGTPSNYGYTF.

The V and J genes are TRBV28 and TRBJ2-1; D possibly corresponds to TRBD1 (6 bases). The length of the CDR3 is 12 residues. Trimming removed 4 bases at V and 6 bases at J, with 7 bases between. The germline V gene has CDR1 MDHEN and CDR2 SYDVKM. CDR3 protein: CASSYRVNEQFF. CDR3 DNA: TGTGCCAGCAGTTACAGGGTCAATGAGCAGTTCTTC.

This chain uses TRBV9 with TRBJ1-2; possibly TRBD1 for D (6 bases). The CDR3 consists of 14 residues. V lost 5 bases, J lost 7 bases, and 18 bases lay in between. Germline loops: CDR1 SGDLS, CDR2 YYNGEE. CDR3: CASSVSGTPFGYTF. CDR3 nucleotides: TGTGCCAGCAGTGTCTCCGGGACACCTTTTGGCTACACCTTC.